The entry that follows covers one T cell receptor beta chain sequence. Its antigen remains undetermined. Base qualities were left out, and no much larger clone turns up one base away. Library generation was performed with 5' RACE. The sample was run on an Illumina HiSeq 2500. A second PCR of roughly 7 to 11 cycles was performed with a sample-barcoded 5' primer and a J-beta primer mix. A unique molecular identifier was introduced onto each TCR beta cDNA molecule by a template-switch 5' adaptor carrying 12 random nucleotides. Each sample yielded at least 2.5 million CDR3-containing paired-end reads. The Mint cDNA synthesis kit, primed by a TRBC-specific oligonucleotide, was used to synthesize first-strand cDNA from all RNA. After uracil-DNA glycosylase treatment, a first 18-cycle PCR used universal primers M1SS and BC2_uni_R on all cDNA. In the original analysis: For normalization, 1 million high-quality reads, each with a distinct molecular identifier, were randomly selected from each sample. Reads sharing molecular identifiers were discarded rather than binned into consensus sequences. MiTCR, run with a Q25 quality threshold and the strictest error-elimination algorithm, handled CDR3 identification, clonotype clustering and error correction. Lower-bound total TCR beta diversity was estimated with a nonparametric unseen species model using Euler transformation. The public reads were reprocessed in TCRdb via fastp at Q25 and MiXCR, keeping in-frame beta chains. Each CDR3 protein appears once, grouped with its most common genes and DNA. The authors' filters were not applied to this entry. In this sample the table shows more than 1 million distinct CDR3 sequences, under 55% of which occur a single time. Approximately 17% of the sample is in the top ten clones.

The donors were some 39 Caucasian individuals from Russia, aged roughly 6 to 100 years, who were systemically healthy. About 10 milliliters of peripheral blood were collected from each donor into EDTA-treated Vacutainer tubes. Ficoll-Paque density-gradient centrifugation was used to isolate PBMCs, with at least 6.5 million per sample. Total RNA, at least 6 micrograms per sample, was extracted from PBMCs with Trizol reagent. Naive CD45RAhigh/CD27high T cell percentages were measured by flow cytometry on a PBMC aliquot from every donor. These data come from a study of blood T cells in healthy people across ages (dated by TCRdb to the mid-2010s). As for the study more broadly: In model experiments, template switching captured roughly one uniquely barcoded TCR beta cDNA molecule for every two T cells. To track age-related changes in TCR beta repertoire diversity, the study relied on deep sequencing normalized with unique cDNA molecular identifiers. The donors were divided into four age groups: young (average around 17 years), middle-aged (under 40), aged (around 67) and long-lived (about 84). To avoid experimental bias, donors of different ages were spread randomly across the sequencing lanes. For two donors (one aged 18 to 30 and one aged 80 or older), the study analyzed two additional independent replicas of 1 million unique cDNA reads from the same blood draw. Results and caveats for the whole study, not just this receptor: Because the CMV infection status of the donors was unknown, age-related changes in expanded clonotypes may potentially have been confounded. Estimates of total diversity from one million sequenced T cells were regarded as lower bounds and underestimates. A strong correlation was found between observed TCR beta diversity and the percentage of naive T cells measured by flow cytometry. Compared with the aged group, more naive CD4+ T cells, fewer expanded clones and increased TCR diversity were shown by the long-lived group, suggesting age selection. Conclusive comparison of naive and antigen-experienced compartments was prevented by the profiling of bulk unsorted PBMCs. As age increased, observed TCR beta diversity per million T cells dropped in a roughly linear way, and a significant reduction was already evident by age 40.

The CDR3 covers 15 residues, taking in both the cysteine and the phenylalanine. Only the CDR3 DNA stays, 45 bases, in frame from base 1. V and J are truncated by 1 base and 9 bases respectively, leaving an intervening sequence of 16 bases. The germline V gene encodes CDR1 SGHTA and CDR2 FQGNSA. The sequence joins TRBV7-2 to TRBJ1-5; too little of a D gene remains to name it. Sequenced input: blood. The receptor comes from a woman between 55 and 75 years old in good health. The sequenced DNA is TGTGCCAGCAGCTTAGAGGCGTCAGGTATACGGCCCCAGCATTTT. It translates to CASSLEASGIRPQHF.